This paragraph reports one T cell receptor (beta chain). Germline-derived CDR1 and CDR2 are SGHAT and FQDESV (reference sequence). V gave up 4 bases and J gave up 6 bases, with 17 bases separating them. There are 15 residues in the CDR3. This record comes from a study of radiation and T cells in renal cell carcinoma. Method: immunoSEQ multiplex PCR; TCRdb's copy keeps in-frame clones and lacks some. The sample records some 95,000 clones, approximately 86% being singletons. Time point: baseline pretreatment blood. The sample's treatment: 15 Gy SBRT to primary tumor, nephrectomy 4 weeks later. Sequenced material: blood, taken from a patient whose treatment included radiotherapy and nephrectomy. This chain uses TRBV11-1 with TRBJ2-3; a possible D gene is TRBD2 (6 bases). The clonotype originates from a man aged 50-60 years with renal cell carcinoma. In DNA, the CDR3 is TGTGCCAGCAGCTCTGTTGGCCGGGGGAGCGATACGCAGTATTTT. Its translation: CASSSVGRGSDTQYF.